Listed below are T cell receptor beta chains from one sample, sequenced in a study of CD8+ T cells in alopecia areata. TCRdb's copy holds only in-frame clones and misses some; the assay was immunoSEQ multiplex PCR. Of hundreds of thousands of clones listed, approximately 65% are singletons. The sequencing here drew on CD4+ T cells sorted from blood, taken between weeks 43 and 45, from a patient treated with tofacitinib. These receptors all come from a human donor with alopecia areata. Both conserved end residues are part of each CDR3. A D gene is named only where the DNA matches it firmly. Clone size is not always given. Where it is, it says once, few, many or a class for expanded clones.

len: 14; d_gene: TRBD1; j_gene: TRBJ1-4; v_gene: TRBV5-6; abundance: NA; CDR3nt: TGTGCCAGCAGCCGGGACAGGGGTGTTGAAAAACTGTTTTTT; CDR3aa: CASSRDRGVEKLFF
len: 16; d_gene: NA; j_gene: TRBJ2-5; v_gene: TRBV5-4; abundance: NA; CDR3nt: TGTGCCAGCAGCCCGGGATGGGGGGCCGGGCAAGAGACCCAGTACTTC; CDR3aa: CASSPGWGAGQETQYF
len: 15; d_gene: NA; j_gene: TRBJ2-7; v_gene: TRBV11-2; abundance: NA; CDR3nt: TGTGCCAGCAGCTTCGACAGTGCAACGACCTACGAGCAGTACTTC; CDR3aa: CASSFDSATTYEQYF
len: 13; d_gene: NA; j_gene: TRBJ1-2; v_gene: TRBV29-1; abundance: once; CDR3nt: TGCAGCGCCGGGGACGGTCGAGACTATGGCTACACCTTC; CDR3aa: CSAGDGRDYGYTF
len: 13; d_gene: NA; j_gene: TRBJ1-1; v_gene: TRBV6-5; abundance: NA; CDR3nt: TGTGCCAGCAGTGCCCTGAATCCCACTGAAGCTTTCTTT; CDR3aa: CASSALNPTEAFF
len: 15; d_gene: TRBD1; j_gene: TRBJ2-5; v_gene: TRBV5-1; abundance: NA; CDR3nt: TGCGCCAGCAGCTGGACAGGGTGGAATCAAGAGACCCAGTACTTC; CDR3aa: CASSWTGWNQETQYF
len: 16; d_gene: TRBD2; j_gene: TRBJ2-2; v_gene: TRBV4-1; abundance: NA; CDR3nt: TGCGCCAGCAGCCAACCAGGACTAGCGGGGACCGGGGAGCTGTTTTTT; CDR3aa: CASSQPGLAGTGELFF
len: 16; d_gene: NA; j_gene: TRBJ2-7; v_gene: TRBV5-1; abundance: once; CDR3nt: TGCGCCAGCAGCCACGGCCTAAGAGACCGCCTCTACGAGCAGTACTTC; CDR3aa: CASSHGLRDRLYEQYF
len: 13; d_gene: NA; j_gene: TRBJ1-2; v_gene: TRBV11-3; abundance: NA; CDR3nt: TGTGCCAGCAGCTTAGAAGAGGACTATGGCTACACCTTC; CDR3aa: CASSLEEDYGYTF
len: 10; d_gene: NA; j_gene: TRBJ2-1; v_gene: TRBV29-1; abundance: few; CDR3nt: TGCAGCGTTCGAAACAATGAGCAGTTCTTC; CDR3aa: CSVRNNEQFF
len: 17; d_gene: TRBD2; j_gene: TRBJ2-3; v_gene: TRBV7-2; abundance: few; CDR3nt: TGTGCCAGCAGCTTAGCGCGGAGCGGGGGAGGTATAAATACGCAGTATTTT; CDR3aa: CASSLARSGGGINTQYF
len: 11; d_gene: TRBD2; j_gene: TRBJ2-1; v_gene: TRBV20-1; abundance: NA; CDR3nt: TGCAGTGCTGCAGCGGGGGGGCCAGAGTTCTTC; CDR3aa: CSAAAGGPEFF
len: 13; d_gene: TRBD2; j_gene: TRBJ2-7; v_gene: TRBV2; abundance: NA; CDR3nt: TGTGCCAGTGCTAGCGGTGCTACTTACGAGCAGTACTTC; CDR3aa: CASASGATYEQYF
len: 14; d_gene: NA; j_gene: TRBJ1-5; v_gene: TRBV9; abundance: NA; CDR3nt: TGTGCCAGCAGCGTAGTGAACAGAAATCAGCCCCAGCATTTT; CDR3aa: CASSVVNRNQPQHF
len: 14; d_gene: TRBD2; j_gene: TRBJ2-7; v_gene: TRBV6-5; abundance: NA; CDR3nt: TGTGCCAGCAGTCCAGCGGGGAGCTCCTACGAGCAGTACTTC; CDR3aa: CASSPAGSSYEQYF
len: 15; d_gene: NA; j_gene: TRBJ1-5; v_gene: TRBV15; abundance: NA; CDR3nt: TGTGCCACCAGCAGAGATAGGGGTAGGGGATGGCCCCAGCATTTT; CDR3aa: CATSRDRGRGWPQHF
len: 15; d_gene: NA; j_gene: TRBJ2-7; v_gene: TRBV29-1; abundance: NA; CDR3nt: TGCAGCGTTGCGGGCTGGACGACCTTGAACTACGAGCAGTACTTC; CDR3aa: CSVAGWTTLNYEQYF
len: 14; d_gene: NA; j_gene: TRBJ2-7; v_gene: TRBV25-1; abundance: NA; CDR3nt: TGTGCCAGCAGTGAAGAGATTTACACGGGCGAGCAGTACTTC; CDR3aa: CASSEEIYTGEQYF
len: 18; d_gene: TRBD1; j_gene: TRBJ1-2; v_gene: TRBV7-2; abundance: once; CDR3nt: TGTGCCAGCAGCCCCGTTAGAGACAGGGGAATCCCCCTCTATGGCTACACCTTC; CDR3aa: CASSPVRDRGIPLYGYTF